This is a list of T cell receptor beta chains from one sample in a study of T cells in Graves' hyperthyroidism and ophthalmopathy. MiXCR was run by TCRdb on the multiplex PCR reads, yielding one entry per CDR3 protein. This sample yields some 92,000 distinct CDR3 sequences, of which approximately 40% are seen a single time; roughly a tenth belongs to the top ten. The sample consisted of peripheral blood or thyroid tissue (not recorded which). The source is a woman in her 30s with Graves' hyperthyroidism. The CDR3 runs from the conserved cysteine through the conserved F or W. The order of the fields is clone size, D gene, V gene, J gene, CDR3 protein, CDR3 DNA. A D gene is named only where the DNA matches it firmly. A row's size may be missing; if present it is once, few, many or a size class.

clone size: .
D gene: TRBD1
V gene: TRBV2
J gene: TRBJ1-4
CDR3 protein: CASKLTGGHEKLFF
CDR3 DNA: TGTGCCAGCAAACTGACAGGGGGCCATGAAAAACTGTTTTTT

clone size: many
D gene: .
V gene: TRBV5-6
J gene: TRBJ1-2
CDR3 protein: CASSPAGSYGYTF
CDR3 DNA: TGTGCCAGCAGCCCTGCAGGATCCTATGGCTACACCTTC

clone size: many
D gene: .
V gene: TRBV6-6
J gene: TRBJ2-7
CDR3 protein: CASSYSLASLPYEQYF
CDR3 DNA: TGTGCCAGCAGTTACTCTCTAGCCTCGCTACCCTACGAGCAGTACTTC

clone size: many
D gene: .
V gene: TRBV5-1
J gene: TRBJ1-1
CDR3 protein: CASMAAWDTEAFF
CDR3 DNA: TGCGCCAGCATGGCGGCGTGGGACACTGAAGCTTTCTTT

clone size: few
D gene: TRBD2
V gene: TRBV3-1
J gene: TRBJ2-7
CDR3 protein: CASSQLAGEQYF
CDR3 DNA: TGTGCCAGCAGCCAACTAGCGGGTGAGCAGTACTTC

clone size: many
D gene: .
V gene: TRBV18
J gene: TRBJ1-6
CDR3 protein: CASSPTGYNSPLHF
CDR3 DNA: TGTGCCAGCTCACCAACAGGGTATAATTCACCCCTCCACTTT

clone size: .
D gene: TRBD1
V gene: TRBV7-9
J gene: TRBJ2-7
CDR3 protein: CASSQGQGAGGIYEQYF
CDR3 DNA: TGTGCCAGCAGCCAAGGACAGGGGGCGGGGGGAATCTACGAGCAGTACTTC

clone size: .
D gene: .
V gene: TRBV5-1
J gene: TRBJ1-2
CDR3 protein: CASRGVAAQEGGALYGYTF
CDR3 DNA: TGCGCCAGCAGAGGGGTAGCGGCCCAAGAGGGGGGGGCTCTCTATGGCTACACCTTC

clone size: .
D gene: TRBD1
V gene: TRBV2
J gene: TRBJ1-2
CDR3 protein: CASLNAGTGGNYGYTF
CDR3 DNA: TGTGCCAGCCTTAACGCGGGGACAGGGGGCAATTATGGCTACACCTTC

clone size: .
D gene: .
V gene: TRBV7-2
J gene: TRBJ2-5
CDR3 protein: CASSALQGTQYF
CDR3 DNA: TGTGCCAGCAGCGCCCTACAGGGGACCCAGTACTTC

clone size: many
D gene: .
V gene: TRBV4-1
J gene: TRBJ1-2
CDR3 protein: CASSQAGSTGYGYTF
CDR3 DNA: TGCGCCAGCAGCCAGGCTGGGAGTACGGGCTATGGCTACACCTTC

clone size: .
D gene: .
V gene: TRBV7-9
J gene: TRBJ1-2
CDR3 protein: CASSLQATYGYTF
CDR3 DNA: TGTGCCAGCAGCTTACAAGCTACCTACGGCTACACCTTC

clone size: many
D gene: .
V gene: TRBV6-6
J gene: TRBJ2-2
CDR3 protein: CASSYSGVTGELFF
CDR3 DNA: TGTGCCAGCAGTTACTCGGGGGTAACAGGGGAGCTGTTTTTT

clone size: once
D gene: TRBD2
V gene: TRBV2
J gene: TRBJ2-2
CDR3 protein: CAGSPGLAGVTGEPFF
CDR3 DNA: TGTGCCGGGAGCCCGGGGCTAGCGGGAGTAACCGGGGAGCCGTTTTTT

clone size: many
D gene: TRBD1
V gene: TRBV28
J gene: TRBJ1-6
CDR3 protein: CASSIRDRMESPLHF
CDR3 DNA: TGTGCCAGCAGTATCCGGGACAGGATGGAATCACCCCTCCACTTT

clone size: .
D gene: .
V gene: TRBV2
J gene: TRBJ1-4
CDR3 protein: CASTTDSPANGKLLF
CDR3 DNA: TGTGCCAGCACCACGGACAGTCCGGCTAATGGAAAACTGCTTTTT

clone size: many
D gene: .
V gene: TRBV3-1
J gene: TRBJ2-5
CDR3 protein: CASSRTSETQYF
CDR3 DNA: TGTGCCAGCAGCCGGACTTCAGAGACCCAGTACTTC

clone size: many
D gene: .
V gene: TRBV11-2
J gene: TRBJ2-5
CDR3 protein: CASSLEGGGPETQYF
CDR3 DNA: TGTGCCAGCAGCTTAGAGGGAGGGGGTCCAGAGACCCAGTACTTC

clone size: .
D gene: TRBD1
V gene: TRBV20-1
J gene: TRBJ1-1
CDR3 protein: CSADTGQPTEAFF
CDR3 DNA: TGCAGTGCTGACACGGGACAGCCCACTGAAGCTTTCTTT

clone size: few
D gene: TRBD2
V gene: TRBV2
J gene: TRBJ2-3
CDR3 protein: CASSPHATSGRADTQYF
CDR3 DNA: TGTGCCAGCAGTCCTCATGCGACTAGCGGGAGGGCAGATACGCAGTATTTT

clone size: few
D gene: .
V gene: TRBV4-1
J gene: TRBJ2-2
CDR3 protein: CASSLSGQGNTGGLFF
CDR3 DNA: TGCGCCAGCAGCCTTTCGGGACAAGGGAACACCGGGGGGCTGTTTTTT

clone size: .
D gene: .
V gene: TRBV12-3/TRBV12-4
J gene: TRBJ1-1
CDR3 protein: CASSSGKGGRRSTEAFF
CDR3 DNA: TGTGCCAGCAGTTCCGGCAAGGGAGGAAGGAGGAGCACTGAAGCTTTCTTT

clone size: many
D gene: .
V gene: TRBV5-4
J gene: TRBJ2-7
CDR3 protein: CASSLGWSGSYEQYF
CDR3 DNA: TGTGCCAGCAGCTTGGGTTGGAGCGGTTCCTACGAGCAGTACTTC